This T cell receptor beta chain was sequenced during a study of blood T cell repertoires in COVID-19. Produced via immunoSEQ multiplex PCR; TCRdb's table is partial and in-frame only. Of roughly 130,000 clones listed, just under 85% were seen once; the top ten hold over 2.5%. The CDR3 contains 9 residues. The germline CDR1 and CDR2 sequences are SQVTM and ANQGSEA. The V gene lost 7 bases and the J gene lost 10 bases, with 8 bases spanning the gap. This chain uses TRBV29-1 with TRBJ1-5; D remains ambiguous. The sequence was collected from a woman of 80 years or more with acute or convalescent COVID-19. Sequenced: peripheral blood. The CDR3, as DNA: TGCAGCGCCGGGTCCCCCCAGCATTTT. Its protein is CSAGSPQHF.